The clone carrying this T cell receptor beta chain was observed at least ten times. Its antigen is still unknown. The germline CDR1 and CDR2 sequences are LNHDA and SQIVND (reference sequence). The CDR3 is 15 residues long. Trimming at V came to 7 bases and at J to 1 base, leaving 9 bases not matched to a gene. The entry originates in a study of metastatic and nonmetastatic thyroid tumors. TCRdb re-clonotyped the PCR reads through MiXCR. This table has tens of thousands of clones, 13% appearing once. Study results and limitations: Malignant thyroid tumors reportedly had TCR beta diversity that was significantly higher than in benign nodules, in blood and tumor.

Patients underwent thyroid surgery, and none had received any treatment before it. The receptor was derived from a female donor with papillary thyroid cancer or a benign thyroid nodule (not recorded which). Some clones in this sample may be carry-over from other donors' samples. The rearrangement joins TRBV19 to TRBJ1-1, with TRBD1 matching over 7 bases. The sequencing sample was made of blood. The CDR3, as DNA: TGTGCCAGTAATAGGTTACAGGGGAGGAACACTGAAGCTTTCTTT. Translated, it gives CASNRLQGRNTEAFF. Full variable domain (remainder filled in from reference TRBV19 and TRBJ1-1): DGGITQSPKYLFRKEGQNVTLSCEQNLNHDAMYWYRQDPGQGLRLIYYSQIVNDFQKGDIAEGYSVSREKKESFPLTVTSAQKNPTAFYLCASNRLQGRNTEAFFGQGTRLTVV.